Below, one TCR beta chain is given with its context. This entry belongs to a study of response to subunit inactivated influenza vaccine. TCRdb called the RT-PCR reads again in MiXCR, with one record for every CDR3 protein. The sample consists of around 580,000 distinct CDR3 sequences, approximately 12% of them appearing once. The CDR3 runs 13 residues. Germline V CDR1 and CDR2: SQVTM, ANQGSEA. The J segment lost 3 bases and the V segment lost 4 bases, leaving 3 bases of the junction unmatched. Sequenced material: PBMCs from blood, taken on the day of vaccination. The TCR originated in a man aged 50-59 years who received an inactivated influenza vaccine. J is TRBJ2-1 and V is TRBV29-1, with 7 positions matching TRBD2. CDR3 in DNA: TGCAGCGTTGCTGCGGGGGTCTACAATGAGCAGTTCTTC. Translation: CSVAAGVYNEQFF.